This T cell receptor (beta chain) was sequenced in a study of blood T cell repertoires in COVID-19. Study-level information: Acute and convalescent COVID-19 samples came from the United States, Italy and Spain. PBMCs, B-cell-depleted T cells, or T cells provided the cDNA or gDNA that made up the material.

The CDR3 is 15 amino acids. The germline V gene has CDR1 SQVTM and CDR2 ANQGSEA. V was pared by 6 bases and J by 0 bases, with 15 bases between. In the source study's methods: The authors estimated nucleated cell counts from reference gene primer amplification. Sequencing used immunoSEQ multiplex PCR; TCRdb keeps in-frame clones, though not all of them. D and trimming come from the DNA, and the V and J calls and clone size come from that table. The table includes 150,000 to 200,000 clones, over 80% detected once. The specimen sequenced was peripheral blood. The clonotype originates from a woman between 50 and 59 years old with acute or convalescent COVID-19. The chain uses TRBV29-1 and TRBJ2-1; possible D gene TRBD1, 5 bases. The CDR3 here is CSVVGHDSSYNEQFF. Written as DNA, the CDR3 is TGCAGCGTGGTTGGACACGACAGCTCCTACAATGAGCAGTTCTTC.